One and the same sample provided the 29 T cell receptor beta chains below, sequenced in a study of cytomegalovirus exposure and HLA in healthy donors. Vbeta (60) and Jbeta (13) primers were used in the PCR. The protocol was immunoSEQ multiplex PCR, while the TCRdb copy is restricted to in-frame clones and leaves out a portion. The profile shows 85,000 to 100,000 clones, 79% of them singletons. Sequenced input: PBMCs. The origin of the receptors is a male donor in good health and CMV-seropositive.

This clone was detected many times. This chain uses TRBV5-1 with TRBJ2-5; 8 nucleotides line up with TRBD2. The CDR3 has 14 residues. V lost 3 bases to trimming and J lost 5 bases; unmatched junction nucleotides: 6. Per the germline V gene, CDR1 is SGHRS and CDR2 is YFSETQ. For the CDR3, the DNA is TGCGCCAGCAGCTGGGGACTAGACGCCGAGACCCAGTACTTC. Amino acid sequence: CASSWGLDAETQYF.

In its sample, this clone was seen a few times. The rearrangement links TRBV6-1 to TRBJ1-5; no firm D call. Germline V CDR1 and CDR2: MNHNS, SASEGT. The CDR3 is made up of 12 amino acids. Trimming removed 4 bases at V and 11 bases at J, with 12 bases between. The DNA of the CDR3 is TGTGCCAGCAGTGGTCTCTTCGTGTCCCAGCATTTT. Translated: CASSGLFVSQHF.

The rearrangement links TRBV21-1 to TRBJ2-3; whether TRBD2, the table's D call, matches the DNA was not checked. TRBV21-1 is labeled a pseudogene. CDR3 size: 17 residues. The CDR3 coding sequence is TGTGCCAGCAGCAAAGGAGAATGGCGGGGGAGCACAGATACGCAGTATTTT. Translated: CASSKGEWRGSTDTQYF.

This clone has only a few counts. The DNA for the CDR3 is TGCGCCAGCAGCTCTACTCAAGCGGCAACTAATGAAAAACTGTTTTTT. Translating it yields CASSSTQAATNEKLFF. This chain links TRBV5-1 with TRBJ1-4; D is ambiguous. Trimming stripped 3 bases from V and 0 bases from J, with 12 bases between. Per the germline V gene, CDR1 is SGHRS and CDR2 is YFSETQ. The CDR3 runs 16 residues.

The chain combines TRBV5-4 with TRBJ2-3, with D perhaps TRBD2 (7 bases). Per the germline V gene, CDR1 is SGHNT and CDR2 is YYREEE (reference sequence). The CDR3 has 14 amino acids. Trimming shortened V by 3 bases and J by 4 bases, and 12 bases separated the two germline ends. This CDR3 is CASSSGGPADTQYF. Written as DNA, the CDR3 is TGTGCCAGCAGCTCCGGGGGGCCAGCAGATACGCAGTATTTT.

There are a few counts of this clone. At one of its ends the junction is not consistent with the germline gene, which may arise from a read error. The chain is built from TRBV7-7 and TRBJ2-1; maybe TRBD1 (5 bases). CDR1 SSHAT and CDR2 FNYEAQ come from the germline V gene (reference sequence). The CDR3 is made up of 13 amino acids. CDR3 residues: CASSFDSGNEQFF. The CDR3 bases are TGTGCTAGCAGCTTCGACAGTGGGAATGAGCAGTTCTTC.

The V and J genes are TRBV5-1 and TRBJ2-5; 9 positions agree with TRBD2. Germline loops: CDR1 SGHRS, CDR2 YFSETQ. Trimming cost V 0 bases and J 5 bases; bases outside gene matches: 14. The CDR3 spans 18 residues. The CDR3 coding sequence is TGCGCCAGCAGCTTGGGGGCTAGCGGGGCAAATATTGGTGAGACCCAGTACTTC. It specifies CASSLGASGANIGETQYF.

The chain links TRBV25-1 to TRBJ2-3; 8 nucleotides line up with TRBD2. V was pared by 2 bases and J by 7 bases, with 5 bases of the junction left unmatched. The germline V gene encodes CDR1 MGHDK and CDR2 SYGVNS. The CDR3 loop spans 14 amino acids. CDR3 DNA: TGTGCCAGCAGTGAAGTCGGGGGGGCTAATACGCAGTATTTT. Translation: CASSEVGGANTQYF.

V usage is TRBV5-6 and J usage is TRBJ2-2; 8 bases match TRBD1. The ends lost 6 bases at V and 9 bases at J; junction bases unmatched: 7. The CDR3 has 13 residues. Germline CDR1 SGHDT, CDR2 YYEEEE. CDR3 coding DNA: TGTGCCAGCAAACAGGGGGGATTCAGGGAGCTGTTTTTT. Protein product: CASKQGGFRELFF.

V usage is TRBV5-4 and J usage is TRBJ1-2; 9 bases align to TRBD1. Losses at the gene ends were 4 bases for V and 4 bases for J; bases not matched to a gene: 8. This CDR3 is 15 amino acids long. Germline values: CDR1 SGHNT, CDR2 YYREEE (reference sequence). The chain's CDR3 is CASSPDLTGGYGYTF. For the CDR3, the DNA is TGTGCCAGCAGCCCTGACCTGACAGGGGGCTATGGCTACACCTTC.

This clone was seen a single time. The rearrangement joins TRBV5-1 to TRBJ2-7, with 7 bases aligning to TRBD1. Trimming cost V 5 bases and J 0 bases; bases outside gene matches: 5. Germline CDR1 is SGHRS and CDR2 is YFSETQ. This CDR3 region has 14 residues. The CDR3 sequence: CASRYGTDSYEQYF. Written as DNA, the CDR3 is TGCGCCAGCAGGTACGGGACAGACTCCTACGAGCAGTACTTC.

V gene TRBV18 combines with J gene TRBJ1-4, with 10 bases fitting TRBD1. V trimming: 3 bases; J trimming: 8 bases; junction bases outside the gene matches: 3. Germline CDR1 and CDR2: KGHSH and LQKENI. The CDR3 loop spans 14 amino acids. This CDR3 is CASSPTGGDEKLFF. DNA for the CDR3: TGTGCCAGCTCACCGACAGGGGGCGACGAAAAACTGTTTTTT. Full variable domain (missing parts from reference TRBV18 and TRBJ1-4): NAGVMQNPRHLVRRRGQEARLRCSPMKGHSHVYWYRQLPEEGLKFMVYLQKENIIDESGMPKERFSAEFPKEGPSILRIQQVVRGDSAAYFCASSPTGGDEKLFFGSGTQLSVL.

The genes are TRBV7-6 and TRBJ2-1; TRBD1 might be the D (5 bases). The CDR3 covers 15 residues. Germline V gene sequence: CDR1 SGHVS, CDR2 FNYEAQ. The V gene lost 2 bases and the J gene lost 0 bases, with 8 bases spanning the gap. CDR3 DNA sequence: TGTGCCAGCAGCTTAAGACAGAGCTCCTACAATGAGCAGTTCTTC. It specifies CASSLRQSSYNEQFF.

This clone was counted many times. The CDR3 bases are TGTGCCAGCAGCGAGGGACTAGAAGTCACAGATACGCAGTATTTT. Protein product: CASSEGLEVTDTQYF. The rearrangement joins TRBV5-5 to TRBJ2-3, with 8 bases that match TRBD2. Per the germline V gene, CDR1 is SGHKS and CDR2 is YYEKEE (reference sequence). The CDR3 sequence is 15 residues long. V lost 4 bases and J lost 2; bases outside the gene matches: 6.

The chain carries TRBV7-5 and TRBJ1-5. TRBV7-5 is recorded as a pseudogene. This CDR3 is built from 17 residues. The CDR3 spells CVRSFSPRGHSNQPQHF. For the CDR3, the DNA is TGTGTCAGAAGCTTTTCCCCCCGGGGTCATAGCAATCAGCCCCAGCATTTT.

The chain couples TRBV5-6 to TRBJ2-3, with unresolved D. The CDR3 is made up of 15 amino acids. Germline lookup yields CDR1 SGHDT and CDR2 YYEEEE. Trimming pared 0 bases from V and 0 bases from J, leaving 8 bases between. The CDR3 loop is CASSLGATSTDTQYF. CDR3 in DNA: TGTGCCAGCAGCTTGGGGGCTACTAGCACAGATACGCAGTATTTT.

In nucleotides, the CDR3 is TGTGCCATCAGCGGGACAGGGGGCGGTGAGCAGTTCTTC. Its translation: CAISGTGGGEQFF. The gene calls are TRBV10-3 and TRBJ2-1, with TRBD1 matching over 12 bases. The V gene end was trimmed by 6 bases and the J gene end by 9 bases; junction bases not matched to a gene: 3. The CDR3 is 13 residues long. Germline V gene data show CDR1 as ENHRY and CDR2 as SYGVKD.

The table lists this clone with a count of one. The gene calls are TRBV2 and TRBJ1-5; D is possibly TRBD1 (5 bases). V was cut by 3 bases and J by 2 bases, with 8 bases left in between. Germline CDR1 and CDR2: SNHLY and FYNNEI. CDR3 length equals 14 residues. The CDR3 sequence: CASSERQRNQPQHF. Written as DNA, the CDR3 is TGTGCCAGCAGTGAGAGACAGCGCAATCAGCCCCAGCATTTT.

This clone appeared a few times. The chain couples TRBV7-7 to TRBJ2-3, with a weak D call TRBD1 (5 bases). In germline, CDR1 is SSHAT, CDR2 FNYEAQ (reference sequence). This CDR3 comprises 13 residues. DNA of the CDR3: TGTGCTCCAAACGGGCAGGGCAAAGATACGCAGTATTTT. Translation: CAPNGQGKDTQYF.

The chain uses TRBV9 and TRBJ2-7, with unresolved D. The germline V and J ends were trimmed by 4 bases and 1 base, with 12 bases remaining between them. The germline V gene encodes CDR1 SGDLS and CDR2 YYNGEE. The CDR3 has 14 residues. For the CDR3, the DNA is TGTGCCAGCAGCCCACGGTACGGTTCCTACGAGCAGTACTTC. It translates to CASSPRYGSYEQYF.

This sequence joins TRBV7-8 and TRBJ1-6; TRBD1 matches at 7 bases. CDR3 length: 16 amino acids. The V gene end was trimmed by 1 base and the J gene end by 0 bases; junction bases not matched to a gene: 0. Per the germline V gene, CDR1 is SGHVS and CDR2 is FQNEAQ. The CDR3 sequence is CASSLGDSSYNSPLHF. CDR3 in DNA: TGTGCCAGCAGCTTAGGGGACAGCTCCTATAATTCACCCCTCCACTTT.

The V gene is TRBV30, the J gene TRBJ1-1, with 8 bases matching TRBD1. V shed 3 bases and J 4 bases; nucleotides not matched to a gene: 4. This CDR3 comprises 13 residues. CDR1 is GTSNPN and CDR2 is SVGIG in the germline V gene (reference sequence). This CDR3 is CAWSRGPPTEAFF. In DNA form, the CDR3 reads TGTGCCTGGAGCAGGGGGCCCCCCACTGAAGCTTTCTTT. The full variable domain, in which reference TRBV30 and TRBJ1-1 provide the parts outside the CDR3, is SQTIHQWPATLVQPVGSPLSLECTVEGTSNPNLYWYRQAAGRGLQLLFYSVGIGQISSEVPQNLSASRPQDRQFILSSKKLLLSDSGFYLCAWSRGPPTEAFFGQGTRLTVV.

J is TRBJ1-5 and V is TRBV27; 7 nucleotides align to TRBD1. Trimming removed 4 bases from V and 5 bases from J; junction bases left unmatched: 8. The germline V gene has CDR1 MNHEY and CDR2 SMNVEV (reference sequence). The CDR3 contains 15 residues. Here the CDR3 DNA reads TGTGCCAGCAGTTCAGGACAGGTTCGGGATCAGCCCCAGCATTTT. This codes for CASSSGQVRDQPQHF.

In its sample, this clone was seen a few times. The CDR3 DNA is TGTGCCAGCAGTAACACAGGGACAACTAATGAAAAACTGTTTTTT. It specifies CASSNTGTTNEKLFF. J is TRBJ1-4 and V is TRBV6-5, with D tentatively TRBD1 (6 bases). Looked up from germline, CDR1 is MNHEY and CDR2 is SVGAGI. This CDR3 contains 15 residues. V was pared by 5 bases and J by 0 bases, with 10 bases between.

This clone was counted between two and nine times. The genes are TRBV5-6 and TRBJ1-5, with D possibly matching TRBD1 (5 bases). This CDR3 comprises 14 residues. The V and J ends lost 1 base and 2 bases respectively, with 7 bases between them. The germline V gene encodes CDR1 SGHDT and CDR2 YYEEEE. In nucleotides, the CDR3 is TGTGCCAGCAGCTTGCCGGGGGGCAATCAGCCCCAGCATTTT. Amino acid sequence: CASSLPGGNQPQHF.

This clone was observed a handful of times. V gene TRBV5-1 combines with J gene TRBJ2-7; TRBD1 aligns across 9 bases. Trimming cost V 4 bases and J 6 bases; bases outside gene matches: 8. The CDR3 is 14 residues long. In germline, CDR1 is SGHRS, CDR2 YFSETQ. The CDR3 here is CASSQPGQGGEQYF. In DNA, the CDR3 is TGCGCCAGCAGCCAGCCGGGACAGGGTGGCGAGCAGTACTTC.

The rearrangement links TRBV19 to TRBJ1-3; possibly TRBD1 for D (5 bases). The CDR3 has 15 residues. Trimming cost V 4 bases and J 0 bases, with 10 bases left between them. Germline loops: CDR1 LNHDA, CDR2 SQIVND (reference sequence). The DNA for the CDR3 is TGTGCCAGTAGTAAACAGGTGATCTCTGGAAACACCATATATTTT. Protein: CASSKQVISGNTIYF.

The V and J genes are TRBV30 and TRBJ1-5; D call uncertain. The germline V gene has CDR1 GTSNPN and CDR2 SVGIG (reference sequence). The CDR3 runs to 12 residues. The germline V and J ends were trimmed by 7 bases and 5 bases, with 12 bases remaining between them. CDR3 protein: CAFGRGDQPQHF. DNA of the CDR3: TGTGCCTTCGGTCGCGGGGATCAGCCCCAGCATTTT. The whole variable domain, filled in from reference TRBV30 and TRBJ1-5, reads SQTIHQWPATLVQPVGSPLSLECTVEGTSNPNLYWYRQAAGRGLQLLFYSVGIGQISSEVPQNLSASRPQDRQFILSSKKLLLSDSGFYLCAFGRGDQPQHFGDGTRLSIL.

The chain employs TRBV7-6 and TRBJ2-7; the match to TRBD1 covers 10 bases. The CDR3 loop spans 15 amino acids. Germline CDR1 SGHVS, CDR2 FNYEAQ. Trimming cost V 0 bases and J 6 bases; bases outside gene matches: 5. The CDR3 protein is CASSLAGQGLGEQYF. Here the CDR3 DNA reads TGTGCCAGCAGCTTAGCGGGACAGGGGTTGGGCGAGCAGTACTTC.